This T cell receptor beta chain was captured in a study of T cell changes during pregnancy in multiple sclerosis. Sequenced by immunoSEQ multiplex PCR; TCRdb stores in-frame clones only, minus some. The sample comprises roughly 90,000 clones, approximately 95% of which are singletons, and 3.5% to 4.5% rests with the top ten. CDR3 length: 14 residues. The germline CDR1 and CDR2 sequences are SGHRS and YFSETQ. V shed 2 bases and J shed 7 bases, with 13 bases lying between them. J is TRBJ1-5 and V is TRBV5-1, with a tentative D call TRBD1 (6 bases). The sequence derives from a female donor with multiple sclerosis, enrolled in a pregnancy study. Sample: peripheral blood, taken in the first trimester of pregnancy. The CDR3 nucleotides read TGCGCCAGCAGCTTAGGGGGGGCCGGGCAGCCCCAGCATTTT. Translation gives CASSLGGAGQPQHF.